This TCR beta chain was obtained from a study of blood T cell repertoires in COVID-19. Overall study context: The United States, Italy and Spain provided the acute and convalescent COVID-19 samples.

Germline V gene data show CDR1 as SGHRS and CDR2 as YFSETQ. The CDR3 runs 15 residues. Trimming took 4 bases from V and 2 from J; bases not matched to a gene: 8. The data were produced by immunoSEQ multiplex PCR, yet TCRdb's version contains in-frame clones alone and is incomplete. Among 150,000 to 200,000 clones, less than 90% were seen once, and the ten largest hold roughly 2.2%. The sample taken for sequencing was peripheral blood. The chain links TRBV5-1 to TRBJ2-5; 7 bases fit TRBD1. This TCR derives from an older man with active or convalescent COVID-19. As DNA, the CDR3 is TGCGCCAGCAGCGCGGCAGGGGGATCACAAGAGACCCAGTACTTC. Residues: CASSAAGGSQETQYF.